This TCR beta chain is drawn from a study of blood T cells in healthy people across ages. A second PCR, run for about 7 to 11 cycles, used a sample-barcoded 5' primer plus a J-beta primer mix. Each cDNA molecule, via a template-switch adaptor with 12 random nucleotides, was tagged. TCRdb processed the 5' RACE reads anew with MiXCR; each CDR3 protein has one entry. This table has about 780,000 distinct CDR3 sequences, roughly 46% appearing once. Broader study findings: Unsorted PBMCs ruled out conclusive naive versus antigen-experienced comparison. Expanded clonotype changes were possibly confounded by unknown donor CMV status. Age brought a roughly linear fall in TCR beta diversity measured per million T cells.

In regard to this clonotype: Its antigen is undetermined.

CDR1 is DFQATT, CDR2 SNEGSKA, per germline (reference sequence). CDR3 length equals 12 residues. This chain joins TRBV20-1 and TRBJ2-4, with TRBD1 as a possible D gene (6 bases). The end of the DNA is better explained by TRBJ2-7, so the J call may be wrong. Sequencing input: blood. The clonotype comes from a man older than 75 in good health. CDR3 sequence reads: CSAGRGQCEQYF. For the CDR3, the DNA is TGCAGTGCTGGCAGGGGCCAGTGCGAGCAGTACTTC.